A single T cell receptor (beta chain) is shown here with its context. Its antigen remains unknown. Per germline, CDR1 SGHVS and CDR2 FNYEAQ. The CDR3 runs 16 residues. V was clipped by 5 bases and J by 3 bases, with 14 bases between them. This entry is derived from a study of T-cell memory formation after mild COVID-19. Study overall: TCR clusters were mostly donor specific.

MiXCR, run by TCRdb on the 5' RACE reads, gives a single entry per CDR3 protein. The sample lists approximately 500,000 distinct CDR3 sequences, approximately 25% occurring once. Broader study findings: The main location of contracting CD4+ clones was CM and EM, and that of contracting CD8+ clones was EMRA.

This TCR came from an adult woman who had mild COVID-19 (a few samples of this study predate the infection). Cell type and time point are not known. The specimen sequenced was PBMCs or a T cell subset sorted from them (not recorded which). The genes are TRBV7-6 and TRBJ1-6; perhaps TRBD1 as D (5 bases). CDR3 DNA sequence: TGTGCCAGCAGCACGGGGGGGTTCCTCTATAATTCACCCCTCCACTTT. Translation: CASSTGGFLYNSPLHF.